Below are 9 T cell receptor beta chains sequenced from a single sample in a study of shared clonotypes between healthy human individuals. Sequencing used immunoSEQ multiplex PCR; TCRdb keeps in-frame clones, though not all of them. The sample has 500,000 to 550,000 clones, 95% to 97% seen once. Sequenced material: naive CD4+ T cells sorted from blood. Indicated subset: CD45RA+ positively selected. The source is a woman in her twenties or thirties in good health.

J is TRBJ1-2 and V is TRBV5-1, with 8 bases fitting TRBD1. Germline values: CDR1 SGHRS, CDR2 YFSETQ. The CDR3 runs 14 residues. Trimming took 6 bases from V and 0 from J; bases not matched to a gene: 4. CDR3 nucleotides: TGCGCCAGCACCTCGACAGGGGCTAACTATGGCTACACCTTC. Amino acid sequence: CASTSTGANYGYTF.

V gene TRBV19 combines with J gene TRBJ2-5, with 9 bases aligning to TRBD1. This CDR3 spans 14 amino acids. Germline assignment: CDR1 LNHDA and CDR2 SQIVND (reference sequence). V shed 4 bases and J 3 bases; nucleotides not matched to a gene: 3. CDR3 protein: CASSRGDREETQYF. CDR3 sequence (DNA): TGTGCCAGTAGTAGGGGGGACAGGGAAGAGACCCAGTACTTC.

The chain has TRBV4-1 and TRBJ1-1, with 7 positions matching TRBD1. In germline, CDR1 is MGHRA, CDR2 YSYEKL. The CDR3 covers 15 residues. The J segment lost 3 bases and the V segment lost 0 bases, leaving 4 bases of the junction unmatched. CDR3 sequence (DNA): TGCGCCAGCAGCCAAGATGAGGGGGCTTACACTGAAGCTTTCTTT. Encoded protein: CASSQDEGAYTEAFF.

This sequence joins TRBV2 and TRBJ1-4, with TRBD1 as a possible D gene (6 bases). The ends were cut back, 2 bases at V and 7 bases at J, with 14 bases in the middle. In germline, CDR1 is SNHLY, CDR2 FYNNEI. There are 15 residues in the CDR3. CDR3 sequence: CASSELQGMFEKLFF. In nucleotides, the CDR3 is TGTGCCAGCAGTGAATTACAGGGAATGTTTGAAAAACTGTTTTTT.

The table lists this clone with a count of one. This rearrangement joins TRBV5-1 to TRBJ2-7; TRBD1 matches 8 bases. The CDR3 has 15 residues. After removal of 4 bases from V and 2 bases from J, the junction contained 8 bases not matched to a gene. Germline CDR1 is SGHRS and CDR2 is YFSETQ. CDR3 sequence (DNA): TGCGCCAGCAGCCCCATCACAGGGGGTGCCTACGAGCAGTACTTC. Encoded protein: CASSPITGGAYEQYF.

V usage is TRBV27 and J usage is TRBJ2-3, with 9 bases that match TRBD1. Germline values: CDR1 MNHEY, CDR2 SMNVEV (reference sequence). V was clipped by 2 bases and J by 5 bases; unmatched bases: 5. The CDR3 spans 15 residues. The chain's CDR3 is CASSLSGTGLDTQYF. As DNA, the CDR3 is TGTGCCAGCAGTTTAAGCGGGACAGGGTTAGATACGCAGTATTTT.

The J gene is TRBJ1-4, the V gene TRBV4-1; D not certain. The ends were cut back, 3 bases at V and 1 base at J, with 6 bases in the middle. The length of the CDR3 is 14 residues. Germline CDR1 is MGHRA and CDR2 is YSYEKL. The CDR3 nucleotides read TGCGCCAGCAGCCAGTTCGGAACTAATGAAAAACTGTTTTTT. Translation: CASSQFGTNEKLFF.

V is TRBV4-1 and J is TRBJ2-3, with D tentatively TRBD1 (6 bases). V was clipped by 2 bases and J by 4 bases, with 13 bases between them. Germline lookup yields CDR1 MGHRA and CDR2 YSYEKL. CDR3 length: 15 amino acids. DNA of the CDR3: TGCGCCAGCAGCCAATCAGGGGTCCCCCCAGATACGCAGTATTTT. It codes for CASSQSGVPPDTQYF.

V and J are TRBV5-4 and TRBJ2-1; 8 nucleotides line up with TRBD2. This CDR3 is built from 15 residues. V was pared by 3 bases and J by 7 bases, with 9 bases of the junction left unmatched. Germline V gene data show CDR1 as SGHNT and CDR2 as YYREEE (reference sequence). CDR3 protein: CASSYGAGVLNEQFF. In DNA, the CDR3 is TGTGCCAGCAGCTACGGAGCGGGAGTATTGAATGAGCAGTTCTTC.